This T cell receptor beta chain appears in the sequencing data of a study of metastatic and nonmetastatic thyroid tumors. All patients were treatment-naive before thyroid surgery. MiXCR was used by TCRdb to re-call the PCR reads. The data contain 45,000 to 65,000 clones, 20% to 25% of them singletons. This clone showed up just a few times. Trimming cost V 1 base and J 4 bases, with 4 bases left between them. CDR1 is LGHDT and CDR2 is YNNKEL in the germline V gene (reference sequence). This CDR3 has 12 amino acids. This clonotype was sampled from a female donor with papillary thyroid cancer or a benign thyroid nodule (not recorded which). Some clones in this sample may be carry-over from other donors' samples. Source material: blood. This sequence joins TRBV3-1 and TRBJ1-2; D is uncertain. The CDR3 DNA reads as TGTGCCAGCAGCCAAGGTGCCTATGGCTACACCTTC. Its translation is CASSQGAYGYTF.